This T cell receptor (beta chain) comes out of a study of cytomegalovirus exposure and HLA in healthy donors. Amplification used 60 Vbeta primers and 13 Jbeta primers. Measured with immunoSEQ multiplex PCR; TCRdb has only the in-frame clones, and not every one. Of 150,000 to 160,000 clones in the sample, over 65% were seen once. CDR3 length: 17 residues. Germline loops: CDR1 MNHEY, CDR2 SMNVEV (reference sequence). V lost 3 bases and J 7 bases, leaving 24 bases between the germline ends. The sequence was obtained from a man aged 25 to 40 in good health and CMV-seronegative. The genes are TRBV27 and TRBJ1-1; no clear D. Sequencing was performed on PBMCs. In nucleotides, the CDR3 is TGTGCCAGCAGTTTTTCTCCCTGGCTAGCTGTCGGTGTTGAAGCTTTCTTT. This sequence encodes CASSFSPWLAVGVEAFF.